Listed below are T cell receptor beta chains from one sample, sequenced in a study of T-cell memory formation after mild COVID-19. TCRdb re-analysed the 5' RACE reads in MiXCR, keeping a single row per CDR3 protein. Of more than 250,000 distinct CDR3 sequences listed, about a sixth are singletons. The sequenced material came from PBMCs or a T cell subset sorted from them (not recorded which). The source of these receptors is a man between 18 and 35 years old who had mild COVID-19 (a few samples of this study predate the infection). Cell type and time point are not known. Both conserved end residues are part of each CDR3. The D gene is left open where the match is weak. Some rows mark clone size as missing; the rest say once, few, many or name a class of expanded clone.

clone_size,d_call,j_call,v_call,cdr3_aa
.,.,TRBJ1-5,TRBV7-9,CASSRTDSNQPQHF
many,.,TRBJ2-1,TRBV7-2,CASSSIPGTVYYNEQFF
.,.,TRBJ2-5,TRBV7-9,CASSPGLRAETQYF
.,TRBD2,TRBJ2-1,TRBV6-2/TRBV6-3,CASLYPGGVAQFF
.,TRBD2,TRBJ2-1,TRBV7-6,CASSGTSSPDEQFF
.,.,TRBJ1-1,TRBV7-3,CASSLTGGMGTEAFF
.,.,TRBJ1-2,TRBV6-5,CASSYSGETVYGYTF
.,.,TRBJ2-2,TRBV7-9,CASSLTGGRRSGELFF
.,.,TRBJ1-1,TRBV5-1,CASSRGKGDTEAFF
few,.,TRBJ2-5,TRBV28,CASSAPTQQVFQETQYF
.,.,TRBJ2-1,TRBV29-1,CSVVRGSTEQFF
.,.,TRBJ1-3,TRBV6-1,CASRETAVSGNTIYF
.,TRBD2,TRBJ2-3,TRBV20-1,CSAPTAGGPDTQYF
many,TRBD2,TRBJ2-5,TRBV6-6,CASSYASGETQYF
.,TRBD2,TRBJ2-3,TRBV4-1,CASSQASGGYIGADTQYF
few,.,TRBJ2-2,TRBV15,CATSTGGVGELFF
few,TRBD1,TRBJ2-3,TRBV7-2,CASSRGQGMADTQYF
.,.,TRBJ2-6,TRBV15,CATSTERESGANVLTF
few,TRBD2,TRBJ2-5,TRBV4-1,CASSPARGASEETQYF
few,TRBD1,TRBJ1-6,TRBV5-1,CASSSGQENSPLHF
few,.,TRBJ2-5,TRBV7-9,CASSSGMGTQYF
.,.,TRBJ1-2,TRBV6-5,CASGRLGYGYTF
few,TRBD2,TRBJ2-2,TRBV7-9,CASSSGTINTGELFF
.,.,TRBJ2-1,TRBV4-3,CASSPLKTNEQFF
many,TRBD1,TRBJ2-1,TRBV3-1,CASSLYIIRDRGGNEQFF
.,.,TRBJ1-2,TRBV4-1,CASSQERTDYGYTF
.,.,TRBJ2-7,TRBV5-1,CASSLAGADSYEQYF
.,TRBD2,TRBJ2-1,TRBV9,CASSPLGLAGYYNEQFF
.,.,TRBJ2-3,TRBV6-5,CATGGTDTQYF
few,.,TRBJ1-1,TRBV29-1,CSVLGGQGVWVTEAFF
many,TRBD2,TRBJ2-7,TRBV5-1,CASSLAGGSYEQYF
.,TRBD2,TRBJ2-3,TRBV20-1,CSANARTSGFTDTQYF